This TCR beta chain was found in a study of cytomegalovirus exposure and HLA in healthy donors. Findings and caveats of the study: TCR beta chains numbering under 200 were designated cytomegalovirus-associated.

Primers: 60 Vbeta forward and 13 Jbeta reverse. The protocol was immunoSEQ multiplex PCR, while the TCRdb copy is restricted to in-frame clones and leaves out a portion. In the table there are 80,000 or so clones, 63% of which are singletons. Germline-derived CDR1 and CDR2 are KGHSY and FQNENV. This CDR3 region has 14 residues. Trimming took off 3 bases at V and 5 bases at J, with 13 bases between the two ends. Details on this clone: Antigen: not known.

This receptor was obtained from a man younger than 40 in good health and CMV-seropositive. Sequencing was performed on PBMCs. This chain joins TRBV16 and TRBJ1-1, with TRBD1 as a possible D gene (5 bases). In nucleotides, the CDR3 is TGTGCCAGCAGCCATCAGGGTAGTCGGACTGAAGCTTTCTTT. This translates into CASSHQGSRTEAFF. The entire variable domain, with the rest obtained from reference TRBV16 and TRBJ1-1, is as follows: GEEVAQTPKHLVRGEGQKAKLYCAPIKGHSYVFWYQQVLKNEFKFLISFQNENVFDETGMPKERFSAKCLPNSPCSLEIQATKLEDSAVYFCASSHQGSRTEAFFGQGTRLTVV.